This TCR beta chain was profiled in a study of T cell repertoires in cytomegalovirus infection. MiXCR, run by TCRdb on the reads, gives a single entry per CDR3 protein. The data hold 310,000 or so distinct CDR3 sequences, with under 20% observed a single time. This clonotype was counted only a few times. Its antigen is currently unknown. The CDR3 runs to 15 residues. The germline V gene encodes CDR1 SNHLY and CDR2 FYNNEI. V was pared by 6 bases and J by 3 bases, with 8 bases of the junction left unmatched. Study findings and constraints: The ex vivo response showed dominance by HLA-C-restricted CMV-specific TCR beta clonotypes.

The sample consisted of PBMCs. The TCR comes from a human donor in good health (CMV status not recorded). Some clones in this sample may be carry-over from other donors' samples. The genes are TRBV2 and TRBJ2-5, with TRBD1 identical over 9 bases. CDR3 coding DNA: TGTGCCAGCAGGGGTAGACAGGGGGATAAAGAGACCCAGTACTTC. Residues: CASRGRQGDKETQYF.